This T cell receptor beta chain was observed in a study of blood T cell repertoires in COVID-19. Trimming removed 2 bases at V and 0 bases at J, with 8 bases between. The CDR3 length is 15 residues. CDR1 and CDR2 (germline): MNHEY, SVGEGT. Enrollees, roughly 18 to 89 years old, lived in approximately 25 US areas. In assigning cohorts, the study relied on participant-reported clinical history. How the authors handled the data: Estimates of nucleated cell counts were drawn from the amplification of reference gene primers. The table came from immunoSEQ multiplex PCR; TCRdb's copy has only in-frame clones and leaves some out. Clonal size and the V and J genes are those of that table, whereas D and trimming came from the DNA. The sample carries 150,000 to 200,000 clones, over 80% recorded once.

Material: PBMCs or T cells enriched from blood (not recorded which). The rearrangement links TRBV6-2 or TRBV6-3 to TRBJ1-3; weak D call: TRBD1 (5 bases). The source is a young woman who had been exposed to COVID-19. The CDR3 coding sequence is TGTGCCAGCAGTTACCCCGGGGGCTCTGGAAACACCATATATTTT. Its protein product is CASSYPGGSGNTIYF.